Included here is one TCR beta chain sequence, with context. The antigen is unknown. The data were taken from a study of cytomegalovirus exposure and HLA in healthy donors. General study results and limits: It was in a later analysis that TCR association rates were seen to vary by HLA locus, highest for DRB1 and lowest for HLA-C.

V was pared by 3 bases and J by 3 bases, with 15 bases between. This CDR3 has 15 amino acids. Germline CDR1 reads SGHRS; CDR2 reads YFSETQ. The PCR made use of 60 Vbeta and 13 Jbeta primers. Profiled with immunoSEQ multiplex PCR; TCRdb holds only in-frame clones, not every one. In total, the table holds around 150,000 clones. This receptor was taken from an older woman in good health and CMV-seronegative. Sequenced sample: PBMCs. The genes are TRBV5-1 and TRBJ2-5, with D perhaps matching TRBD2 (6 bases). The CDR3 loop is CASSSQGGAEETQYF. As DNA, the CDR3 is TGCGCCAGCAGCTCCCAGGGCGGGGCAGAAGAGACCCAGTACTTC.